This TCR beta chain was found in a study of T-cell memory formation after mild COVID-19. Study-level background: Clusters of TCRs were largely donor specific.

Study-level results: What remained unconfirmed was the SARS-CoV-2 specificity of second-wave clones peaking on day 37. CD4+ bias marked clones expanding day 15 to 37, unlike balanced contracting clones.

TCR alpha and TCR beta cDNA libraries carrying sample barcodes and UMIs were produced by 5'RACE using constant-segment primers. TCRdb recomputed calls from the 5' RACE reads with MiXCR, one row per CDR3 protein. The top ten clones hold 12% of a sample with about 620,000 distinct CDR3 sequences, about a sixth of them seen once. Germline-derived CDR1 and CDR2 are SGHDN and FVKESK. The CDR3 contains 16 residues. Trimming removed 4 bases from V and 5 bases from J, with 18 bases in between. The table lists this clonotype with many counts. As yet, its antigen is unknown. J is TRBJ2-1 and V is TRBV14; possibly TRBD1 or TRBD2 for D (5 bases each). This clonotype originated in an adult woman who had mild COVID-19 (a few samples of this study predate the infection). Cell type and time point are not known. What was sequenced was PBMCs or a T cell subset sorted from them (not recorded which). The CDR3 DNA is TGTGCCAGCAGCCCAGTACCGGTGGGGCGGGACAATGAGCAGTTCTTC. It encodes CASSPVPVGRDNEQFF. Using reference TRBV14 and TRBJ2-1 for the parts outside the CDR3, the full variable domain is EAGVTQFPSHSVIEKGQTVTLRCDPISGHDNLYWYRRVMGKEIKFLLHFVKESKQDESGMPNNRFLAERTGGTYSTLKVQPAELEDSGVYFCASSPVPVGRDNEQFFGPGTRLTVL.